What follows describes a single T cell receptor beta chain. Repertoires were generated with immunoSEQ multiplex PCR, while TCRdb's copy carries only in-frame clones and drops some. The profile shows 70,000 or so clones, 87% of them singletons. This sample is part of a study of blood T cell repertoires in COVID-19. Input material: peripheral blood. This clonotype originated in a man aged 50 or older with active COVID-19.

CDR3 nucleotide sequence: TGTGCCAGCAGTCTCCAGGGACTCCCAGATACGCAGTATTTT. Translated: CASSLQGLPDTQYF. The genes are TRBV28 and TRBJ2-3, with a weak D call TRBD2 (6 bases). V was cut by 5 bases and J by 4 bases, with 13 bases left in between. Germline CDR1 is MDHEN and CDR2 is SYDVKM. This CDR3 has 14 residues. Full variable domain (outside the CDR3, taken from reference TRBV28 and TRBJ2-3): DVKVTQSSRYLVKRTGEKVFLECVQDMDHENMFWYRQDPGLGLRLIYFSYDVKMKEKGDIPEGYSVSREKKERFSLILESASTNQTSMYLCASSLQGLPDTQYFGPGTRLTVL.